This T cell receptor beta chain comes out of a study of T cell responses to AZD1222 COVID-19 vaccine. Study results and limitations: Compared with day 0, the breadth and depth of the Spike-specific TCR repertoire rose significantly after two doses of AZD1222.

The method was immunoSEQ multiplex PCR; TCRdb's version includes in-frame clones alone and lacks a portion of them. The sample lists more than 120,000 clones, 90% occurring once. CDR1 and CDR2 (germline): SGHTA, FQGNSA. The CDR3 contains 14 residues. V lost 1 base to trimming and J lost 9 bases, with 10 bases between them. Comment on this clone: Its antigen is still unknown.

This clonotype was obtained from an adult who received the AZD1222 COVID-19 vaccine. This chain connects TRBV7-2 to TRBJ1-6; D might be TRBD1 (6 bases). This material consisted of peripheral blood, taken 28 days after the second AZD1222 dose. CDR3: CASSLVGGGSPLHF. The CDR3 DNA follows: TGTGCCAGCAGCTTAGTTGGGGGCGGTTCACCCCTCCACTTT.